This T cell receptor (beta chain) comes out of a study of T-cell memory formation after mild COVID-19. Overall study results and limits: Among CD4+ contracting clones, most were CM and EM, and CD8+ ones EMRA.

V shed 0 bases, J shed 4 bases, and the junction held 9 bases outside the gene matches. Germline CDR1 reads SGHRS; CDR2 reads YFSETQ. The CDR3 loop spans 17 amino acids. As concerns this clonotype: What it binds is unknown.

TCRdb analysed the 5' RACE reads with MiXCR anew, one entry per CDR3 protein. The table includes about 150,000 distinct CDR3 sequences, about 6.1% detected once. The TCR sequence derives from an adult woman who had mild COVID-19 (a few samples of this study predate the infection). Cell type and time point are not known. The sequenced sample consisted of PBMCs or a T cell subset sorted from them (not recorded which). The rearrangement links TRBV5-1 to TRBJ2-1; 8 bases fit TRBD2. The CDR3 nucleotides read TGCGCCAGCAGCTTGGGTGGGAGCGGGAGTAGATACAATGAGCAGTTCTTC. It yields the protein CASSLGGSGSRYNEQFF.